Shown below are 18 T cell receptor beta chains from a single sample sequenced in a study of blood T cells in healthy people across ages. A second PCR of roughly 7 to 11 cycles used a sample-barcoded 5' primer and a J-beta primer mix. TCRdb used MiXCR to reprocess the 5' RACE reads, holding one entry per CDR3 protein. There are 800,000 or so distinct CDR3 sequences in the sample; around 25% occur only once, and 3% to 4.5% lies in the top ten. These data also formed part of another study, on T cells of mothers and their children.

Specimen: blood. The receptors originated from a boy between 10 and 17 years old in good health.

This clonotype came up a few times. The gene calls are TRBV6-5 and TRBJ2-3; a possible D gene is TRBD2 (5 bases). Trimming cost V 7 bases and J 4 bases, with 15 bases left between them. This CDR3 comprises 14 residues. In germline, CDR1 is MNHEY, CDR2 SVGAGI. CDR3 sequence (DNA): TGTGCCAGCAAGGCTACTAGGTCCGCAGATACGCAGTATTTT. It specifies CASKATRSADTQYF.

This clonotype was observed a single time. The CDR3 DNA reads as TGCGCCAGCAGCCAAGATGGGGCAGGGCCCTACAATGAGCAGTTCTTC. Translated: CASSQDGAGPYNEQFF. The chain combines TRBV4-3 with TRBJ2-1; D may be TRBD1 (5 bases). CDR3 length equals 16 residues. Trimming took 0 bases from V and 2 from J, leaving 11 bases between them. Germline V lookup: CDR1 LGHNA, CDR2 YSLEER.

The sample holds a few counts of this clonotype. The chain employs TRBV7-2 and TRBJ2-7; 7 nucleotides match TRBD1. The J segment lost 3 bases and the V segment lost 1 base, leaving 3 bases of the junction unmatched. The CDR3 is 14 residues long. Germline-derived CDR1 and CDR2 are SGHTA and FQGNSA. CDR3 residues: CASSLDRQGYEQYF. CDR3 bases: TGTGCCAGCAGCTTAGACCGACAGGGCTACGAGCAGTACTTC.

The rearrangement links TRBV12-3 or TRBV12-4 to TRBJ2-7, with 8 bases fitting TRBD1. This CDR3 has 14 amino acids. V lost 7 bases to trimming and J lost 2 bases; unmatched junction nucleotides: 7. The CDR3 nucleotides read TGTGCCAGCAATATTCAGGGGGCCCCCTACGAGCAGTACTTC. Translation: CASNIQGAPYEQYF.

This clonotype has just a few counts. The V call is TRBV4-1, the J call TRBJ1-4, with no clear D. The CDR3 has 13 residues. In germline, CDR1 is MGHRA, CDR2 YSYEKL. The V end was cut by 1 base, the J end by 4 bases, with 4 bases between. CDR3 residues: CASSQVGNEKLFF. The CDR3 nucleotides are TGCGCCAGCAGCCAAGTCGGTAATGAAAAACTGTTTTTT.

J is TRBJ1-1 and V is TRBV7-3; D gene unclear. Germline V CDR1 and CDR2: SGHTA, FQGTGA. The CDR3 runs to 13 residues. The V end lost 5 bases, the J end lost 0 bases, and 7 bases lay between the germline ends. For the CDR3, the DNA is TGTGCCAGCAGCAAGAGTGTGAACACTGAAGCTTTCTTT. Its translation: CASSKSVNTEAFF. Filled out from reference TRBV7-3 and TRBJ1-1, the complete variable domain reads GAGVSQTPSNKVTEKGKYVELRCDPISGHTALYWYRQSLGQGPEFLIYFQGTGAADDSGLPNDRFFAVRPEGSVSTLKIQRTERGDSAVYLCASSKSVNTEAFFGQGTRLTVV.

This clonotype appeared a few times. This chain uses TRBV10-3 with TRBJ2-5; 7 bases line up with TRBD1. V dropped 3 bases and J dropped 3; count of bases not matched to a gene: 7. The CDR3 contains 15 residues. Per germline, CDR1 ENHRY and CDR2 SYGVKD. In DNA, the CDR3 is TGTGCCATCAGTGACTCCGGGACAGAGAAAGAGACCCAGTACTTC. It specifies CAISDSGTEKETQYF.

This clonotype has only a few counts. The J gene is TRBJ1-2, the V gene TRBV3-1; D is uncertain. CDR1 is LGHDT and CDR2 is YNNKEL in the germline V gene (reference sequence). CDR3 size: 14 residues. The ends were cut back, 0 bases at V and 8 bases at J, with 13 bases in the middle. The CDR3 region is CASSQDGRIGGYTF. DNA of the CDR3: TGTGCCAGCAGCCAAGACGGACGGATAGGAGGCTACACCTTC.

The table lists this clonotype with a few counts. This chain connects TRBV7-9 to TRBJ1-1; weak D call: TRBD1 (6 bases). CDR3 size: 16 residues. Germline CDR1 is SEHNR and CDR2 is FQNEAQ (reference sequence). V lost 5 bases and J 2 bases, leaving 18 bases between the germline ends. CDR3 DNA: TGTGCCAGCAGCCCGGGGGGCGGGACTCAAAACACTGAAGCTTTCTTT. Its protein is CASSPGGGTQNTEAFF.

V and J are TRBV12-3 or TRBV12-4 and TRBJ2-5, with D possibly called TRBD1 or TRBD2 (7 bases each). The V and J ends lost 8 bases and 3 bases respectively, with 13 bases between them. The CDR3 is 13 residues long. CDR3 loop: CASEAGGEETQYF. DNA for the CDR3: TGTGCCAGCGAGGCAGGGGGGGAAGAGACCCAGTACTTC.

This clonotype has more than one count but fewer than ten. The chain couples TRBV4-1 to TRBJ2-3; the match to TRBD2 covers 9 bases. The CDR3 contains 16 residues. Germline V gene lookup returns CDR1 MGHRA and CDR2 YSYEKL. V gave up 3 bases and J gave up 0 bases; unmatched junction bases: 4. The CDR3 loop is CASSHVSGRSTDTQYF. The DNA of the CDR3 is TGCGCCAGCAGCCACGTTAGCGGGAGAAGCACAGATACGCAGTATTTT.

This clonotype was picked up a small number of times. The chain recombines TRBV28 with TRBJ2-4; 16 bases are shared with TRBD2. This CDR3 has 18 amino acids. Germline V gives CDR1 MDHEN, CDR2 SYDVKM. Losses at the gene ends were 6 bases for V and 0 bases for J; bases not matched to a gene: 5. In DNA form, the CDR3 reads TGTGCCAGCAGACCGGGACTAGCGGGGGGGATAGCCAAAAACATTCAGTACTTC. Amino acid sequence: CASRPGLAGGIAKNIQYF.

This clonotype was seen a handful of times. V usage is TRBV29-1 and J usage is TRBJ2-1; no reliable D call. The germline V gene has CDR1 SQVTM and CDR2 ANQGSEA. There are 14 residues in the CDR3. Trimming cost V 3 bases and J 0 bases, with 9 bases left between them. The CDR3 DNA follows: TGCAGCGTTGATGGGCCGAGCTCCTACAATGAGCAGTTCTTC. Its protein is CSVDGPSSYNEQFF.

The V and J genes are TRBV24-1 and TRBJ2-1, with 10 nucleotides matching TRBD1. The V and J ends lost 4 bases and 7 bases, in that order; junction bases with no gene match: 9. The CDR3 contains 16 residues. Germline CDR1 is KGHDR and CDR2 is SFDVKD. CDR3 protein: CATSDVGQGVGNEQFF. In nucleotides, the CDR3 is TGTGCCACCAGTGACGTCGGACAGGGGGTTGGTAATGAGCAGTTCTTC.

This clonotype was seen only a few times. The rearrangement links TRBV18 to TRBJ1-5; perhaps TRBD1 as D (6 bases). The V end was cut by 3 bases, the J end by 9 bases, with 18 bases between. The germline V gene has CDR1 KGHSH and CDR2 LQKENI. This CDR3 is built from 15 residues. The CDR3, as DNA: TGTGCCAGCTCACCGGGGGCGGCTGAGGTTCGGCCCCAGCATTTT. This encodes CASSPGAAEVRPQHF.

The CDR3 DNA is TGCGCCAGCAGCCAAGAGGGGATGGCTAGCGGGACTCCCCACACACCCTACGAGCAGTACTTC. This translates into CASSQEGMASGTPHTPYEQYF. J is TRBJ2-7 and V is TRBV4-3, with 9 nucleotides matching TRBD2. Trimming removed 0 bases from V and 2 bases from J; junction bases left unmatched: 20. CDR3 length equals 21 residues. The germline V gene encodes CDR1 LGHNA and CDR2 YSLEER.

Only a few counts were recorded for this clonotype. The junction differs from germline at one of its ends, possibly a read error. The chain carries TRBV15 and TRBJ2-1; D remains unclear. This CDR3 comprises 13 residues. The germline V gene encodes CDR1 LNHNV and CDR2 YYDKDF (reference sequence). CDR3 amino acids: CATSGERWNEQFF. As DNA, the CDR3 is TGTGCCACCAGCGGAGAGAGGTGGAATGAGCAGTTCTTC.

This chain links TRBV19 with TRBJ2-1, with TRBD2 identical over 10 bases. With 3 bases clipped from V and 2 bases from J, the junction kept 7 bases outside the gene matches. The CDR3 spans 17 residues. The germline gives CDR1 LNHDA, CDR2 SQIVND (reference sequence). In DNA, the CDR3 is TGTGCCAGTAGTATTAGGTTAACTAGCGGGACCTACAATGAGCAGTTCTTC. Residues: CASSIRLTSGTYNEQFF.